This TCR beta chain was identified during a study of T cell responses to AZD1222 COVID-19 vaccine. Whole-study results and caveats: Elevations in Spike-specific TCR breadth and depth followed administration of two AZD1222 doses. Nearly half of unique spike-specific TCRs reportedly avoided B.1.351 and B.1.1.7 mutated regions. Donor demographics were predominantly white British with a female majority; clonal diversity may be underestimated. At baseline, seropositivity was found in only a handful of AZD1222 recipients.

This CDR3 contains 13 residues. CDR1 is SNHLY, CDR2 FYNNEI, per germline. Unmatched junction bases numbered 11, after V lost 11 bases and J lost 5 bases. In regard to this clone: Its cognate antigen is unknown.

Generated by immunoSEQ multiplex PCR, the TCRdb table keeps only in-frame clones and is missing some. The sample carries around 140,000 clones, 85% to 95% recorded once. The clonotype originates from an adult in good health. The source material was peripheral blood, sampled on day 0 of MenACWY control vaccination. This chain joins TRBV2 and TRBJ1-1; 7 bases map to TRBD1. CDR3 in DNA: TGTGCCCGCCAGACAGGGAGGAGGACTGAAGCTTTCTTT. Its protein product is CARQTGRRTEAFF.